Shown below are 21 T cell receptor beta chains from a single sample sequenced in a study of blood T cell repertoires in COVID-19. TCRdb's table, derived via immunoSEQ multiplex PCR, lists solely in-frame clones and lacks some. The table lists about 670,000 clones, about nine tenths of them singletons. The sample was peripheral blood. These receptors were obtained from a woman younger than 30 with acute or convalescent COVID-19.

The rearrangement joins TRBV13 to TRBJ1-1; the match to TRBD1 covers 8 bases. CDR1 is PRHDT and CDR2 is FYEKMQ in the germline V gene (reference sequence). CDR3 size: 14 residues. The ends lost 4 bases at V and 4 bases at J; junction bases unmatched: 5. CDR3 DNA: TGTGCCAGCAGCTCCAACACAGGGGGCACTGAAGCTTTCTTT. Translated, it gives CASSSNTGGTEAFF.

V is TRBV3-1 (or the pseudogene TRBV3-2) and J is TRBJ2-3; D is perhaps TRBD1 (6 bases). Trimming cost V 3 bases and J 1 base, with 17 bases left between them. The germline V gene encodes CDR1 LGHDT and CDR2 YNNKEL (reference sequence). This CDR3 is built from 17 residues. The DNA for the CDR3 is TGTGCCAGCAGCCAGGGAATACAGGGAAGCGGCACAGATACGCAGTATTTT. Its protein is CASSQGIQGSGTDTQYF.

The V and J genes are TRBV12-3 or TRBV12-4 and TRBJ1-2; D uncertain. The CDR3 spans 10 residues. Trimming stripped 3 bases from V and 13 bases from J, with 9 bases between. For the CDR3, the DNA is TGTGCCAGCAGTTTTGTCTATAGCACCTTC. Protein: CASSFVYSTF.

The rearrangement links TRBV15 to TRBJ1-6, with TRBD1 identical over 7 bases. The CDR3 has 16 amino acids. Germline CDR1 LNHNV, CDR2 YYDKDF (reference sequence). The trim removed 1 base at V and 7 bases at J, leaving 7 bases unmatched. CDR3 protein: CATSRGFGQENSPLHF. The CDR3 DNA reads as TGTGCCACCAGCAGAGGATTCGGACAGGAAAATTCACCCCTCCACTTT.

The V call is TRBV10-3, the J call TRBJ1-2, with TRBD1 matching 10 bases. Germline V gives CDR1 ENHRY, CDR2 SYGVKD. V shed 8 bases, J shed 6 bases, and the junction held 6 bases outside the gene matches. The CDR3 runs to 13 residues. CDR3 loop: CAIGRQGADGYTF. The CDR3 DNA is TGTGCCATCGGGAGACAGGGGGCAGATGGCTACACCTTC.

J is TRBJ2-3 and V is TRBV6-2 or TRBV6-3, with a possible D match to TRBD2 (7 bases). Trimming stripped 5 bases from V and 5 bases from J, with 17 bases between. Germline V lookup: CDR1 MNHEY, CDR2 SVGEGT. This CDR3 has 15 residues. The CDR3 loop reads CASSTGGPRGDTQYF. As DNA, the CDR3 is TGTGCCAGCAGTACCGGGGGGCCCCGGGGAGATACGCAGTATTTT.

This sequence joins TRBV6-2 or TRBV6-3 and TRBJ1-2; 9 bases align to TRBD1. Unmatched junction bases numbered 9, after V lost 5 bases and J lost 2 bases. CDR1 is MNHEY and CDR2 is SVGEGT in the germline V gene. CDR3 size: 16 residues. The CDR3 sequence: CASSRWGQGGNYGYTF. CDR3 coding DNA: TGTGCCAGCAGTCGCTGGGGACAGGGCGGAAACTATGGCTACACCTTC.

DNA for the CDR3: TGTGCCACCAGCGTCCGGACTAGCGGGGGCCAAGCTCCCTCCCCGGGTGAGCAGTTCTTC. It is translated as CATSVRTSGGQAPSPGEQFF. The J gene is TRBJ2-1, the V gene TRBV24-1; TRBD2 aligns across 13 bases. Per germline, CDR1 KGHDR and CDR2 SFDVKD. The CDR3 has 20 residues. Trimming removed 7 bases from V and 9 bases from J; junction bases left unmatched: 23.

The chain uses TRBV25-1 and TRBJ2-7; 7 nucleotides align to TRBD1. With V trimmed by 4 bases and J by 4 bases, 7 bases remained unmatched. The CDR3 covers 14 residues. CDR1 is MGHDK and CDR2 is SYGVNS in the germline V gene. CDR3 sequence: CASSARGQVYEQYF. CDR3 nucleotides: TGTGCCAGCAGTGCTAGAGGACAGGTTTACGAGCAGTACTTC.

The chain recombines TRBV19 with TRBJ2-7; possible D gene TRBD2, 5 bases. This CDR3 has 13 residues. The germline CDR1 and CDR2 sequences are LNHDA and SQIVND (reference sequence). V lost 10 bases, J lost 8 bases, and 21 bases lay in between. CDR3 sequence: CATAPRGSTKQYF. The CDR3 coding sequence is TGTGCCACCGCACCGAGAGGGTCTACGAAGCAGTACTTC.

DNA for the CDR3: TGTGCCAGCAGCGGGGAGCGGGGGGACCCCACAGATACGCAGTATTTT. Amino acid sequence: CASSGERGDPTDTQYF. V usage is TRBV9 and J usage is TRBJ2-3, with 9 bases lining up with TRBD2. CDR3 size: 16 residues. V was pared by 3 bases and J by 2 bases, with 7 bases of the junction left unmatched. Per germline, CDR1 SGDLS and CDR2 YYNGEE.

This clone came up once. Other DNA sequences in this sample translate to the same CDR3. This sequence joins TRBV27 and TRBJ2-7; 11 nucleotides match TRBD1. The CDR3 has 14 amino acids. Trimming took 6 bases from V and 3 from J; bases not matched to a gene: 4. Germline V gene sequence: CDR1 MNHEY, CDR2 SMNVEV (reference sequence). The CDR3 here is CASSPGTGGYEQYF. CDR3 nucleotide sequence: TGTGCCAGCAGCCCCGGGACAGGGGGCTACGAGCAGTACTTC.

The rearrangement joins TRBV5-1 to TRBJ1-3, with TRBD1 as a possible D gene (5 bases). This CDR3 spans 15 amino acids. Germline V gene sequence: CDR1 SGHRS, CDR2 YFSETQ. The V end lost 4 bases, the J end lost 4 bases, and 15 bases lay between the germline ends. CDR3 loop: CASSHSGEFGNTIYF. The DNA of the CDR3 is TGCGCCAGCAGCCATTCGGGGGAGTTCGGAAACACCATATATTTT.

This clone was recorded only once. The sample contains more than one DNA sequence encoding this CDR3. The rearrangement uses TRBV12-3 or TRBV12-4 and TRBJ1-5; the D gene is possibly TRBD1 (5 bases). Trimming cost V 3 bases and J 5 bases, with 8 bases left between them. This CDR3 contains 13 residues. The DNA of the CDR3 is TGTGCCAGCAGTTTGTTAGGGGATCAGCCCCAGCATTTT. Encoded protein: CASSLLGDQPQHF.

The chain couples TRBV11-3 to TRBJ2-5, with D perhaps TRBD1 (6 bases). The CDR3 has 13 amino acids. Trimming took 3 bases from V and 3 from J, leaving 8 bases between them. CDR1 is SGHNT, CDR2 YENEEA, per germline. DNA for the CDR3: TGTGCCAGCAGCTTCGACAGGAAAGAGACCCAGTACTTC. Translation: CASSFDRKETQYF.

CDR3 DNA: TGTGCCAGCAGCGACATTCCCGGGACAAGGAACACCGGGGAGCTGTTTTTT. Translating it yields CASSDIPGTRNTGELFF. The chain recombines TRBV9 with TRBJ2-2, with a tentative D call TRBD1 (6 bases). Germline assignment: CDR1 SGDLS and CDR2 YYNGEE. This CDR3 contains 17 residues. V lost 3 bases and J 1 base, leaving 16 bases between the germline ends. The whole variable domain, remainder taken from reference TRBV9 and TRBJ2-2, is DSGVTQTPKHLITATGQRVTLRCSPRSGDLSVYWYQQSLDQGLQFLIQYYNGEERAKGNILERFSAQQFPDLHSELNLSSLELGDSALYFCASSDIPGTRNTGELFFGEGSRLTVL.

The V and J genes are TRBV6-6 and TRBJ1-3; the D gene is possibly TRBD1 (5 bases). Germline CDR1 and CDR2: MNHNY and SVGAGI (reference sequence). The CDR3 is 15 residues long. The V end was cut by 3 bases, the J end by 5 bases, with 14 bases between. CDR3 coding DNA: TGTGCCAGCAGTTATCGACAGCTGGAGAGAAACACCATATATTTT. Translated: CASSYRQLERNTIYF.

The chain links TRBV2 to TRBJ1-3, with D perhaps matching TRBD1 (5 bases). Trimming left V 8 bases short and J 1 base short, with 18 bases between. Germline V gene lookup returns CDR1 SNHLY and CDR2 FYNNEI. This CDR3 is 16 amino acids long. In DNA, the CDR3 is TGTGCCAGCGGGGGGGAGGGGAAGGTGTCTGGAAACACCATATATTTT. The encoded protein is CASGGEGKVSGNTIYF.

The chain is built from TRBV5-1 and TRBJ1-2; TRBD1 might be the D (6 bases). V dropped 6 bases and J dropped 4 bases, with 19 bases sitting between them. The CDR3 contains 15 residues. The germline V gene encodes CDR1 SGHRS and CDR2 YFSETQ. The CDR3 loop reads CASKRDTGKGYGYTF. The DNA for the CDR3 is TGCGCCAGCAAAAGAGATACAGGGAAAGGCTATGGCTACACCTTC. The variable domain in full, completed from reference TRBV5-1 and TRBJ1-2, reads KAGVTQTPRYLIKTRGQQVTLSCSPISGHRSVSWYQQTPGQGLQFLFEYFSETQRNKGNFPGRFSGRQFSNSRSEMNVSTLELGDSALYLCASKRDTGKGYGYTFGSGTRLTVV.

The CDR3 protein is CASSIDSSGNTIYF. The CDR3 DNA sequence: TGTGCCAGCAGCATTGACAGCTCTGGAAACACCATATATTTT. The chain is built from TRBV7-2 and TRBJ1-3; maybe TRBD1 (5 bases). The CDR3 runs to 14 residues. The V end was cut by 5 bases, the J end by 0 bases, with 8 bases between. Per germline, CDR1 SGHTA and CDR2 FQGNSA.

V is TRBV7-9 and J is TRBJ1-1; 11 nucleotides agree with TRBD1. CDR1 SEHNR and CDR2 FQNEAQ come from the germline V gene (reference sequence). Trimming at V came to 5 bases and at J to 3 bases, leaving 14 bases not matched to a gene. The CDR3 has 18 amino acids. The CDR3 sequence is CASSPTRRTGGADTEAFF. The CDR3 DNA sequence: TGTGCCAGCAGCCCCACACGGAGGACAGGGGGCGCCGACACTGAAGCTTTCTTT.